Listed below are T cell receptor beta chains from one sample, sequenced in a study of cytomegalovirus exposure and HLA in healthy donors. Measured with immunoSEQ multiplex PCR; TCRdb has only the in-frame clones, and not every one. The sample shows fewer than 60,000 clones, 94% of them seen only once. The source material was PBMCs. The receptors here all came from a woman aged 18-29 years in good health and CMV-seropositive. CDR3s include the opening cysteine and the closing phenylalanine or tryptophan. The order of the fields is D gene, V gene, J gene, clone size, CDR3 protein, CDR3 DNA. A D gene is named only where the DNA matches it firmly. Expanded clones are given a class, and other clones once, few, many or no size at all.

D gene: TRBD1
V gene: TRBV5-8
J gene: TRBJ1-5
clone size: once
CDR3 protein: CASSLATGDNQPQHF
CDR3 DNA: TGTGCCAGCAGCTTGGCGACAGGGGACAATCAGCCCCAGCATTTT

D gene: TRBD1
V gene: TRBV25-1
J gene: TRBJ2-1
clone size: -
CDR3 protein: CASSNLQGAGGNEQFF
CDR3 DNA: TGTGCCAGCAGCAACTTACAGGGGGCTGGGGGCAATGAGCAGTTCTTC

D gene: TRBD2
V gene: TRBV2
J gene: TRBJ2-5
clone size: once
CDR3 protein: CASSPNSGREGETQYF
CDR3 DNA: TGTGCCAGCAGCCCAAATAGCGGGAGGGAGGGGGAGACCCAGTACTTC

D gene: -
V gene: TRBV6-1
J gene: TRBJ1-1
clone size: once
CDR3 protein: CASIRETGGTEAFF
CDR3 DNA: TGTGCCAGCATCAGGGAAACGGGGGGGACTGAAGCTTTCTTT

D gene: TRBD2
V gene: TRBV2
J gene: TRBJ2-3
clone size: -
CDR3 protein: CASTREGSTDTQYF
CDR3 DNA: TGTGCCAGCACGAGGGAGGGTAGCACAGATACGCAGTATTTT

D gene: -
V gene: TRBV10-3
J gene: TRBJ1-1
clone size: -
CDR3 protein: CAISEGDTVNTEAFF
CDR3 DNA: TGTGCCATCAGTGAAGGGGACACAGTGAACACTGAAGCTTTCTTT

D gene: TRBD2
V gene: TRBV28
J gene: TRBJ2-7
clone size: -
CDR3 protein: CASSLSPRSGSAYEQYF
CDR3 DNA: TGTGCCAGCAGTTTATCCCCCCGGAGCGGGAGTGCGTACGAGCAGTACTTC

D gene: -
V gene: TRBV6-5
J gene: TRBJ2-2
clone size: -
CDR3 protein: CASSYGVASVPGELFF
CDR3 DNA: TGTGCCAGCAGTTACGGCGTGGCTAGCGTCCCCGGGGAGCTGTTTTTT

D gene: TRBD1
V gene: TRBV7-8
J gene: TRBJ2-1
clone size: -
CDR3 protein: CASSLGDRGNEQFF
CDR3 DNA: TGTGCCAGCAGCTTAGGGGACAGGGGAAATGAGCAGTTCTTC

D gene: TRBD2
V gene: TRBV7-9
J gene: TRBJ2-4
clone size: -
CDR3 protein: CASSVTGGVGAKNIQYF
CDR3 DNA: TGTGCCAGCAGCGTGACCGGGGGGGTGGGGGCCAAAAACATTCAGTACTTC

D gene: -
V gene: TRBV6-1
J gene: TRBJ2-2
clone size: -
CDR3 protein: CASSGGDSPHTGELFF
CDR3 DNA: TGTGCCAGCAGTGGGGGGGACAGTCCACACACCGGGGAGCTGTTTTTT

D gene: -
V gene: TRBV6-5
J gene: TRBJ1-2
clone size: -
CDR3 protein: CASSSPPGGKGYTF
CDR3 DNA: TGTGCCAGCAGTTCTCCCCCGGGGGGCAAGGGCTACACCTTC

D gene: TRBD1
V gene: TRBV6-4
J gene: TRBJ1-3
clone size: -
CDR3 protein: CASSDAYRGQVNTIYF
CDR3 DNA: TGTGCCAGCAGTGATGCTTACAGGGGGCAGGTAAACACCATATATTTT

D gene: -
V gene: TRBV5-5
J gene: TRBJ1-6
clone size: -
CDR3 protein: CASSLEARVSPLHF
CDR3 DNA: TGTGCCAGCAGCTTGGAGGCGCGGGTTTCACCCCTCCACTTT

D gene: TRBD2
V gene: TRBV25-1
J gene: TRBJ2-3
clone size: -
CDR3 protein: CASSELAGGTDTQYF
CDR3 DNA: TGTGCCAGCAGTGAACTAGCGGGGGGCACAGATACGCAGTATTTT

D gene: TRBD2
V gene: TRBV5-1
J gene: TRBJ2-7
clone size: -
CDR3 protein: CASSLFAGAGEQYF
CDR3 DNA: TGCGCCAGCAGCTTGTTCGCGGGAGCTGGAGAGCAGTACTTC

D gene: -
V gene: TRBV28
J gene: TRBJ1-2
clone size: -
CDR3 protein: CASSFGWRGGGNGYTF
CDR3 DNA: TGTGCCAGCAGTTTTGGGTGGCGGGGTGGAGGAAATGGCTACACCTTC

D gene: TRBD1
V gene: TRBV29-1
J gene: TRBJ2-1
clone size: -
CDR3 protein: CSVEGQGTHGEQFF
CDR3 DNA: TGCAGCGTTGAAGGACAGGGGACCCACGGTGAGCAGTTCTTC

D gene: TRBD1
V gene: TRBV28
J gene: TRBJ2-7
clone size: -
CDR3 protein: CASSGTGDTPSYEQYF
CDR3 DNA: TGTGCCAGCAGTGGGACAGGCGATACCCCTTCCTACGAGCAGTACTTC

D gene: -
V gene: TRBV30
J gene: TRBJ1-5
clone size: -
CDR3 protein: CAWNSQVDQPQHF
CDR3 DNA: TGTGCCTGGAATAGTCAGGTTGACCAGCCCCAGCATTTT

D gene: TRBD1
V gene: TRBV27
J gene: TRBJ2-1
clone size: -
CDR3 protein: CASSPTRQGVYNEQFF
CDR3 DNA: TGTGCCAGCAGTCCGACAAGACAGGGGGTCTACAATGAGCAGTTCTTC

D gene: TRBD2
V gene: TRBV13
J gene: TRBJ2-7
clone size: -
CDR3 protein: CASLWSGRALYEQYF
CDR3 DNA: TGTGCCAGCCTCTGGAGCGGGAGGGCCCTCTACGAGCAGTACTTC

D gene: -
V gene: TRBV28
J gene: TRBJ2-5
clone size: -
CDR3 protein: CASSFEGGGLTRQETQYF
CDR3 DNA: TGTGCCAGCAGTTTTGAAGGGGGAGGGCTCACCCGCCAAGAGACCCAGTACTTC

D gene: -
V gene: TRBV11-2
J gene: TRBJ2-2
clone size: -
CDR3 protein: CASGPLTRTGELFF
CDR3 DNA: TGTGCCAGCGGGCCCCTCACTCGAACCGGGGAGCTGTTTTTT

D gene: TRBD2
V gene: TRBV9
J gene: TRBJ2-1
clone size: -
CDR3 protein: CASSAHPSGRGDEQFF
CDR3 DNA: TGTGCCAGCAGCGCCCATCCCAGCGGGAGAGGCGATGAGCAGTTCTTC

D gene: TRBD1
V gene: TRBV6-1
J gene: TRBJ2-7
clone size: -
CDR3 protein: CASRRQGAYEQYF
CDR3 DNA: TGTGCCAGCAGGCGACAGGGGGCCTACGAGCAGTACTTC

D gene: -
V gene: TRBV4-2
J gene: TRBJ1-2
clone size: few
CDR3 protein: CASSQITDPGYTF
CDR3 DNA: TGTGCCAGCAGCCAAATCACAGACCCTGGCTACACCTTC

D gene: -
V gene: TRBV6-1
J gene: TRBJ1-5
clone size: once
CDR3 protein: CASSQGNQPQHF
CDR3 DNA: TGTGCCAGCAGCCAGGGGAATCAGCCCCAGCATTTT

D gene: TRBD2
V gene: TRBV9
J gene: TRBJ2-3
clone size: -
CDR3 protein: CASSGLAGGPGDTQYF
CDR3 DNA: TGTGCCAGCAGCGGACTAGCGGGAGGCCCTGGAGATACGCAGTATTTT

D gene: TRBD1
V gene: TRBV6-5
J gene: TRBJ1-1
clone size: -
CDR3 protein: CASSPDRVEAFF
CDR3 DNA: TGTGCCAGCAGCCCCGACAGGGTTGAAGCTTTCTTT

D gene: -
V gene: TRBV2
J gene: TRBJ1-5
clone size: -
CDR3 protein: CASSRGGNPLNQPQHF
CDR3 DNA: TGTGCCAGCAGTAGGGGAGGGAACCCCTTAAATCAGCCCCAGCATTTT

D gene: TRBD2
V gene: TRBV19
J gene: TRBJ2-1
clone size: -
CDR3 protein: CASTAKGLAGASYNEQFF
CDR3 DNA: TGTGCCAGTACTGCTAAGGGACTAGCGGGAGCCTCCTACAATGAGCAGTTCTTC

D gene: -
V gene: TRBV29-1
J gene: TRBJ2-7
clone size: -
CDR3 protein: CSVLRVHEQYF
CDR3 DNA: TGCAGCGTACTCAGGGTACACGAGCAGTACTTC

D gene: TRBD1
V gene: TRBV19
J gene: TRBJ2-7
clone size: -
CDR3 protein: CASSVRQGYEQYF
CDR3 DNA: TGTGCCAGTAGTGTGCGACAGGGGTACGAGCAGTACTTC

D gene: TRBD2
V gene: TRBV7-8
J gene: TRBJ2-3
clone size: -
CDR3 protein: CASSLRGRGLATDTQYF
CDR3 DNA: TGTGCCAGCAGCTTAAGGGGCCGGGGACTAGCGACAGATACGCAGTATTTT

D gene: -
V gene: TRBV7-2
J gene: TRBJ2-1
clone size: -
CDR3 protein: CASSLNAGENEQFF
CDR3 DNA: TGTGCCAGCAGCTTAAACGCAGGGGAAAATGAGCAGTTCTTC

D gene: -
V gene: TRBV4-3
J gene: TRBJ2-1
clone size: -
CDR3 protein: CASSQDLGGSSYNEQFF
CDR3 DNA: TGCGCCAGCAGCCAAGATCTCGGTGGGAGCTCCTACAATGAGCAGTTCTTC